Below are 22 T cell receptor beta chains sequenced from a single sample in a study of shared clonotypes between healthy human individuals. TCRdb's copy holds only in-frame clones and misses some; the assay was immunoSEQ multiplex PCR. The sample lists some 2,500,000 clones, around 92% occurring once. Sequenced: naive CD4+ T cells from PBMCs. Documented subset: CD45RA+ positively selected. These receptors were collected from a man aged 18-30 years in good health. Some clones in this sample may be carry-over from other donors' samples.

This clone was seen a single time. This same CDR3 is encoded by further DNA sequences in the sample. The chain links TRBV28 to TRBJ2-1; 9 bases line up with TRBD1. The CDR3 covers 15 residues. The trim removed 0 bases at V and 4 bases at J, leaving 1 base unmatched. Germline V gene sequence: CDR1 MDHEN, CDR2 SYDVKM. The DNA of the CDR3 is TGTGCCAGCAGTTTATGGGGACAGGGATACAATGAGCAGTTCTTC. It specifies CASSLWGQGYNEQFF.

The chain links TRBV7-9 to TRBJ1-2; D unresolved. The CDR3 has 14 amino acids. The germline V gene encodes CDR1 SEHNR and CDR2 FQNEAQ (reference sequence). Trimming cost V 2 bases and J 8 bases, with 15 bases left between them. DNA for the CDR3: TGTGCCAGCAGCTTAAACTCTATCGGGGAAGGCTACACCTTC. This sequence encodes CASSLNSIGEGYTF.

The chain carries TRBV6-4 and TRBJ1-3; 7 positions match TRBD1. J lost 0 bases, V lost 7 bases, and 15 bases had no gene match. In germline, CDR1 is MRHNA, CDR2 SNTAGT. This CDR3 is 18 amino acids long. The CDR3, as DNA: TGTGCCAGCACCGGGACAGACTGCCTTTTGGGCTCTGGAAACACCATATATTTT. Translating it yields CASTGTDCLLGSGNTIYF.

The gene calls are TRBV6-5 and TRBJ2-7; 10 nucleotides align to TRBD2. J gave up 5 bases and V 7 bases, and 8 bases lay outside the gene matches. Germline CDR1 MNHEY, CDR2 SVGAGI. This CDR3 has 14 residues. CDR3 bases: TGTGCCAGCAAGGCTAGCGGGAGTGGTAACGAGCAGTACTTC. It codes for CASKASGSGNEQYF.

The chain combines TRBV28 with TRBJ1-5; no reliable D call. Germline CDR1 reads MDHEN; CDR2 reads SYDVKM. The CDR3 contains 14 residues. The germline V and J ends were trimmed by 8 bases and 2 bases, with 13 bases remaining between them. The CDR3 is CASSGWYGNQPQHF. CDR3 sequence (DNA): TGTGCCAGCTCCGGTTGGTACGGCAATCAGCCCCAGCATTTT.

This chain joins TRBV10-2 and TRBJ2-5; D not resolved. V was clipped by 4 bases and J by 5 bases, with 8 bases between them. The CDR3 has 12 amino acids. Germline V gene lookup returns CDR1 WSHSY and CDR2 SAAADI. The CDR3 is CASSVNRETQYF. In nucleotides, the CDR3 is TGCGCCAGCAGTGTCAATCGGGAGACCCAGTACTTC.

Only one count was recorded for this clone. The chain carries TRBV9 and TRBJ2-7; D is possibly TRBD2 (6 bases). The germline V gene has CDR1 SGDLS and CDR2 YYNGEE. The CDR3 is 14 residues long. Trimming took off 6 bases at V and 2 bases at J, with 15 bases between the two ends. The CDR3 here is CASNRGSGPYEQYF. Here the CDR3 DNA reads TGTGCCAGCAATAGAGGTAGCGGACCCTACGAGCAGTACTTC. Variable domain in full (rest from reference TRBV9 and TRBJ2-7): DSGVTQTPKHLITATGQRVTLRCSPRSGDLSVYWYQQSLDQGLQFLIQYYNGEERAKGNILERFSAQQFPDLHSELNLSSLELGDSALYFCASNRGSGPYEQYFGPGTRLTVT.

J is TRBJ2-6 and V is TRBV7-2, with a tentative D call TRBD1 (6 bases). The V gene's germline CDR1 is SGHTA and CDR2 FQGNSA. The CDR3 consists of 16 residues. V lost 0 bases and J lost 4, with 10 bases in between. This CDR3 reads CASSLAWGTGANVLTF. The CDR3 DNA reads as TGTGCCAGCAGCTTAGCGTGGGGGACAGGGGCCAACGTCCTGACTTTC.

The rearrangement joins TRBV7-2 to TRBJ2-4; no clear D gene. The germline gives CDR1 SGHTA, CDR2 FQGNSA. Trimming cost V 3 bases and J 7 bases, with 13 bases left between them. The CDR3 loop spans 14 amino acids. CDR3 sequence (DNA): TGTGCCAGCAGCTTTAACAAGAACACCAACATTCAGTACTTC. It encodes CASSFNKNTNIQYF.

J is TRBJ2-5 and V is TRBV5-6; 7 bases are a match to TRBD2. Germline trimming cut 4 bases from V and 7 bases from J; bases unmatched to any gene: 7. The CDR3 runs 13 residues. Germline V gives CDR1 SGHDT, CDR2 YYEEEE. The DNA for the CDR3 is TGTGCCAGCAGCGGAAACCCGGGGGGGACCCAGTACTTC. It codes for CASSGNPGGTQYF.

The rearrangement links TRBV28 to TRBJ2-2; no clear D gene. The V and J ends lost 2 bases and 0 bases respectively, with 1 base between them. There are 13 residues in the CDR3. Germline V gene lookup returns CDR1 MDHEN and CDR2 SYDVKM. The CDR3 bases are TGTGCCAGCAGTTTACCGAACACCGGGGAGCTGTTTTTT. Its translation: CASSLPNTGELFF. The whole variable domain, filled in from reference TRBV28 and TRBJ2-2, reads DVKVTQSSRYLVKRTGEKVFLECVQDMDHENMFWYRQDPGLGLRLIYFSYDVKMKEKGDIPEGYSVSREKKERFSLILESASTNQTSMYLCASSLPNTGELFFGEGSRLTVL.

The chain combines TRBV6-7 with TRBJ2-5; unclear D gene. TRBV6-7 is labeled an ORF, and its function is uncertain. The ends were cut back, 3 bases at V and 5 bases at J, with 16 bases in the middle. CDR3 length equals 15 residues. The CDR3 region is CASSYSREPWETQYF. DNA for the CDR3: TGTGCCAGCAGTTATTCGAGAGAGCCTTGGGAGACCCAGTACTTC.

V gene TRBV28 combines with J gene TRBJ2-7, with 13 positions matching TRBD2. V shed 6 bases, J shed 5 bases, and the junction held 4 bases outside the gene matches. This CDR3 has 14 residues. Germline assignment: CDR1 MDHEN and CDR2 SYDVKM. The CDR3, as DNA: TGTGCCAGCAGCCGGACTAGCGGGAGTCACGAGCAGTACTTC. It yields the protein CASSRTSGSHEQYF.

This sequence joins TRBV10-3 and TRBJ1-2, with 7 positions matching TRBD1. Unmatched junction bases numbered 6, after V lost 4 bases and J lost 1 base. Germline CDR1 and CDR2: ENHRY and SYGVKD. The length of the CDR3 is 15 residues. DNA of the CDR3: TGTGCCATCAGTGGGACAGGAAGGGATAACTATGGCTACACCTTC. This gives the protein CAISGTGRDNYGYTF.

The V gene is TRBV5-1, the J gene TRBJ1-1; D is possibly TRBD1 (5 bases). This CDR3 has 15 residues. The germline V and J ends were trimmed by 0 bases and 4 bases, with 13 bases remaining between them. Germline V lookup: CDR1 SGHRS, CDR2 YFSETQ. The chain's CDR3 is CASSLEGPRVTEAFF. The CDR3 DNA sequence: TGCGCCAGCAGCTTGGAGGGACCACGGGTCACTGAAGCTTTCTTT.

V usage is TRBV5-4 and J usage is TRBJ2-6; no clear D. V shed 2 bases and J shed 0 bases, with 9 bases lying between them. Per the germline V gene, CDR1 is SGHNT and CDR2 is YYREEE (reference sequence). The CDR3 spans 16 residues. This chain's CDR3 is CASSLTAASGANVLTF. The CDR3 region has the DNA TGTGCCAGCAGCTTAACTGCGGCCTCTGGGGCCAACGTCCTGACTTTC.

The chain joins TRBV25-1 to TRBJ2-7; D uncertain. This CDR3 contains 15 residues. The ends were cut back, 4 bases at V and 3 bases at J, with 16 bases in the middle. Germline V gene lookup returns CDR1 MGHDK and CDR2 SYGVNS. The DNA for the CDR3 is TGTGCCAGCAGTGGATCGGCGGACGGATACTACGAGCAGTACTTC. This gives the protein CASSGSADGYYEQYF.

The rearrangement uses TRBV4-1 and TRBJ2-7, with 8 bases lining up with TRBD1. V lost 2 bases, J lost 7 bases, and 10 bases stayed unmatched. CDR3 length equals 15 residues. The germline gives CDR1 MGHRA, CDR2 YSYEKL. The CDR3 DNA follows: TGCGCCAGCAGCCAACTACTCAGGGGGCGAAGGGAGCAGTACTTC. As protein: CASSQLLRGRREQYF.

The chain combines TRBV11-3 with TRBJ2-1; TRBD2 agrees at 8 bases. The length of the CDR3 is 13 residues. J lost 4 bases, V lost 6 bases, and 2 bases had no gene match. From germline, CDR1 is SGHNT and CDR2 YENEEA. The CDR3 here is CASSSGEYNEQFF. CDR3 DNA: TGTGCCAGCAGTAGCGGGGAATACAATGAGCAGTTCTTC.

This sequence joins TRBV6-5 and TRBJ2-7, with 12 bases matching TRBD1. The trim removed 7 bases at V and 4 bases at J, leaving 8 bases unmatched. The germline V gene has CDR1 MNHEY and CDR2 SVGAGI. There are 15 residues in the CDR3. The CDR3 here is CASTRGTGGAYEQYF. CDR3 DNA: TGTGCCAGCACCAGGGGGACAGGGGGCGCTTACGAGCAGTACTTC.

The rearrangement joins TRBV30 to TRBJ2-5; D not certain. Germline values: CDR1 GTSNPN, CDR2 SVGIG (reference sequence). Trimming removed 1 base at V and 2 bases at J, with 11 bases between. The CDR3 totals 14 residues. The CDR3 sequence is CAWSGTLIQETQYF. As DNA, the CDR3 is TGTGCCTGGAGTGGAACTTTAATACAAGAGACCCAGTACTTC.

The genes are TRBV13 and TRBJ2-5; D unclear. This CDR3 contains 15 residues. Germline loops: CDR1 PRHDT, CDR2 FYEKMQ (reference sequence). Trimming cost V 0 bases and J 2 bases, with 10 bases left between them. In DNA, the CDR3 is TGTGCCAGCAGCTTAGGCGATAAAGGTCAAGAGACCCAGTACTTC. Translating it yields CASSLGDKGQETQYF.